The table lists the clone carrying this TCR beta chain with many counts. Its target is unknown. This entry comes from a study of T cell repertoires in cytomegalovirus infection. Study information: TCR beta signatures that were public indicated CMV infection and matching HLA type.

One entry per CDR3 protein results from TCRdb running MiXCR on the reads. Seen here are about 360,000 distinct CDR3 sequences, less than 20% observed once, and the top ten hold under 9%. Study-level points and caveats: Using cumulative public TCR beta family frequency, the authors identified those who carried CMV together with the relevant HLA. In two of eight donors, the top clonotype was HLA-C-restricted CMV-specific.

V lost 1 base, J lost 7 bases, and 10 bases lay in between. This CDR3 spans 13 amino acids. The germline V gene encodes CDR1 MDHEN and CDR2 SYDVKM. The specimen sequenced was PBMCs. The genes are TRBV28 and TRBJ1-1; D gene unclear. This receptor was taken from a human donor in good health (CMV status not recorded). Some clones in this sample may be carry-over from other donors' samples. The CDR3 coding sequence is TGTGCCAGCAGTTTATTGAGGTTGGGTGAAGCTTTCTTT. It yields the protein CASSLLRLGEAFF.